This T cell receptor beta chain was recorded in a study of blood T cells in healthy people across ages. Study-wide context: Template switching picked up about one barcoded beta molecule for each two T cells.

CDR1 and CDR2 from the germline V gene are MGHRA and YSYEKL. The V end lost 1 base, the J end lost 2 bases, and 11 bases lay between the germline ends. The CDR3 sequence is 15 residues long. Primed by a sample-barcoded 5' primer and a J-beta primer mix, a second PCR proceeded for 7 to 11 cycles. A single record per CDR3 protein comes from TCRdb applying MiXCR to the 5' RACE reads. The sample consists of fewer than 2 million distinct CDR3 sequences, about 39% of them appearing once. The sample was blood. This receptor was taken from a human donor in good health. The chain employs TRBV4-1 and TRBJ1-2; maybe TRBD1 (5 bases). The CDR3 sequence is CASSQVGRSNYGYTF. The CDR3 coding sequence is TGCGCCAGCAGCCAAGTGGGACGCTCGAACTATGGCTACACCTTC.